This paragraph covers one T cell receptor (beta chain) sequence. What it binds is not known. These data originate in a study of CD8 T cells in ankylosing spondylitis. Germline CDR1 is ENHRY and CDR2 is SYGVKD. CDR3 length: 16 amino acids. V lost 5 bases to trimming and J lost 0 bases, with 13 bases between them. Quantitative 5'-RACE with molecular barcodes produced the TCR beta libraries. MiXCR was run by TCRdb on the 5' RACE reads, yielding one entry per CDR3 protein. This table holds around 130,000 distinct CDR3 sequences, 7% found once. Study-wide findings and caveats: Reported data indicate significant enrichment of disease-linked clones within matched ankylosing spondylitis synovial fluid. A TCR beta motif made of about 8 highly homologous variants seemed typical of ankylosing spondylitis blood.

Sequencing used blood, either unsorted or a sorted T cell fraction (not recorded which). V is TRBV10-3 and J is TRBJ2-2; no definite D call. This TCR was sampled from a male donor with ankylosing spondylitis or in good health (not recorded which). CDR3 residues: CAISSSRATNTGELFF. CDR3 bases: TGTGCCATCAGTTCATCAAGGGCGACGAACACCGGGGAGCTGTTTTTT.